This T cell receptor (beta chain) was documented in a study of radiation and T cells in renal cell carcinoma. In the study overall: Nephrectomy followed 15 Gy stereotactic body radiation by 4 weeks. Study-wide points: No pretreatment tumor biopsies were available for baseline clonotypes.

About this clone: Its target is not known.

The time point here: blood 2 weeks post-SBRT. The treatment was: 15 Gy SBRT to primary tumor, nephrectomy 4 weeks later. Assay: immunoSEQ multiplex PCR; the TCRdb copy retains only in-frame clones and omits some. This sample has about 150,000 clones, with around 90% found just once. Germline-derived CDR1 and CDR2 are SEHNR and FQNEAQ (reference sequence). The CDR3 totals 17 residues. With V trimmed by 5 bases and J by 9 bases, 14 bases remained unmatched. The specimen was blood, collected from a patient whose treatment included radiotherapy and nephrectomy. This TCR was sampled from a woman aged 45-65 years with renal cell carcinoma. The chain links TRBV7-9 to TRBJ2-1, with TRBD2 matching 12 bases. The CDR3 region is CASSASILAGGLGEQFF. The CDR3 DNA sequence: TGTGCCAGCAGCGCCAGCATTCTAGCGGGGGGGCTGGGTGAGCAGTTCTTC.